The clone carrying this T cell receptor beta chain appeared a single time. Its antigen remains unidentified. This specimen comes from a study of graft-versus-host responses after intestinal transplantation. Study background: Transplant types were multivisceral, liver-intestinal, or isolated intestinal. Anti-thymocyte globulin was used for induction in all recipients, who then took tacrolimus and steroids for about 3 years.

Whole-study findings and limits: Analysis identified GvH clones in recipient marrow, with some appearing first in ileum or blood. Peak circulating GvH clone levels tracked with early post-transplant HvG declines.

Sequencing was performed with immunoSEQ multiplex PCR; in TCRdb, only in-frame clones are kept and a portion is missing. The repertoire consists of approximately 100,000 clones, with under 95% occurring once and the leading ten covering more than 0.95%. The receptor was isolated from a human donor who received an intestinal transplant. Source: unstimulated CD8+ T cells sorted from spleen or lymph node cells, taken before intestinal transplant.

DNA of the CDR3: TGTGCCAGCAGCCAAGGCGGGGGCGCTGAAGCTTTCTTT. Protein: CASSQGGGAEAFF. The chain joins TRBV7-3 to TRBJ1-1, with D perhaps TRBD1 (6 bases). Looked up from germline, CDR1 is SGHTA and CDR2 is FQGTGA. This CDR3 region has 13 residues. V lost 5 bases and J lost 6, with 13 bases in between.